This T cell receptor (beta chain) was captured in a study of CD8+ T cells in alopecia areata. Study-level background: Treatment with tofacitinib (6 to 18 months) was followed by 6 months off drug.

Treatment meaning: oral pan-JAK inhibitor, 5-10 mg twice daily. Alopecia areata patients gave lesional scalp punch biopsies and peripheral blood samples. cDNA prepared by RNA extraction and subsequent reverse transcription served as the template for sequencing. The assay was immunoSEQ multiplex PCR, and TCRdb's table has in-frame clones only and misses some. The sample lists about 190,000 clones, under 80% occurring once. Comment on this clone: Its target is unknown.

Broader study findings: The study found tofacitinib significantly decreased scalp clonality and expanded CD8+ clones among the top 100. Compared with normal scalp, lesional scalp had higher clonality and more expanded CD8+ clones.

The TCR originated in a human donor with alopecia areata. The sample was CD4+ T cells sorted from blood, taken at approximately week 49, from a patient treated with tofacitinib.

CDR3 residues: CAWSVGPRATEAFF. CDR3 bases: TGTGCCTGGAGTGTAGGGCCGCGCGCCACTGAAGCTTTCTTT. This chain connects TRBV30 to TRBJ1-1; D gene unclear. The CDR3 spans 14 residues. Germline CDR1 reads GTSNPN; CDR2 reads SVGIG (reference sequence). Trimming took off 0 bases at V and 4 bases at J, with 12 bases between the two ends.